One and the same sample provided the 9 T cell receptor beta chains below, sequenced in a study of shared clonotypes between healthy human individuals. TCRdb keeps only in-frame clones here, not all; method: immunoSEQ multiplex PCR. The sample includes roughly 2.5 million clones, approximately 94% of them seen just once. Sample: naive CD4+ T cells sorted from blood. Subset meaning: CD45RA+ positively selected. The receptors were sampled from a man between 18 and 35 years old in good health.

The gene calls are TRBV6-1 and TRBJ2-2; no definite D call. V shed 6 bases and J shed 0 bases, with 8 bases lying between them. CDR3 length: 14 residues. Germline V gives CDR1 MNHNS, CDR2 SASEGT. The CDR3 loop is CASRIDSNTGELFF. The CDR3 DNA is TGTGCCAGCAGGATAGACTCGAACACCGGGGAGCTGTTTTTT.

This rearrangement joins TRBV7-2 to TRBJ2-1; TRBD2 is a possible D gene (7 bases). CDR3 size: 19 residues. Trimming stripped 1 base from V and 2 bases from J, with 21 bases between. Germline CDR1 and CDR2: SGHTA and FQGNSA. The DNA of the CDR3 is TGTGCCAGCAGCTTAGGCGGGCGGGGGCTAGCGATCGCCTACAATGAGCAGTTCTTC. It yields the protein CASSLGGRGLAIAYNEQFF.

Turning to this clone: The sample carries other DNA sequences with the same CDR3. The chain joins TRBV28 to TRBJ1-2; perhaps TRBD1 as D (5 bases). Trimming removed 3 bases from V and 2 bases from J, with 7 bases in between. Germline V CDR1 and CDR2: MDHEN, SYDVKM. The CDR3 covers 13 residues. CDR3 bases: TGTGCCAGCAGTTTGGGGGGGAACTATGGCTACACCTTC. Its translation is CASSLGGNYGYTF.

DNA of the CDR3: TGTGCCAGCAGCTTGGGGGGCTTAGCCCCGGACGGTGAGCAGTTCTTC. Encoded protein: CASSLGGLAPDGEQFF. The genes are TRBV5-6 and TRBJ2-1; D may be TRBD1 (5 bases). Trimming shortened V by 0 bases and J by 9 bases, and 19 bases separated the two germline ends. The CDR3 spans 16 residues. Germline V lookup: CDR1 SGHDT, CDR2 YYEEEE.

The V and J genes are TRBV30 and TRBJ2-1; TRBD2 matches at 14 bases. CDR3 length equals 15 residues. Germline loops: CDR1 GTSNPN, CDR2 SVGIG (reference sequence). Germline trimming cut 3 bases from V and 8 bases from J; bases unmatched to any gene: 6. In DNA form, the CDR3 reads TGTGCCTGGAGGCGGACTAGCGGGAGGTCCTATGAGCAGTTCTTC. Residues: CAWRRTSGRSYEQFF. Using reference TRBV30 and TRBJ2-1 for the parts outside the CDR3, the full variable domain is SQTIHQWPATLVQPVGSPLSLECTVEGTSNPNLYWYRQAAGRGLQLLFYSVGIGQISSEVPQNLSASRPQDRQFILSSKKLLLSDSGFYLCAWRRTSGRSYEQFFGPGTRLTVL.

The chain couples TRBV30 to TRBJ2-1; 8 bases are a match to TRBD2. Germline CDR1 is GTSNPN and CDR2 is SVGIG (reference sequence). J gave up 6 bases and V 2 bases, and 9 bases lay outside the gene matches. CDR3 length: 15 residues. CDR3 in amino acids: CAWSNPSGYGNEQFF. The DNA of the CDR3 is TGTGCCTGGAGTAATCCTAGCGGGTATGGCAATGAGCAGTTCTTC.

This sequence joins TRBV30 and TRBJ1-3; D might be TRBD1 (6 bases). There are 12 residues in the CDR3. V was cut by 7 bases and J by 1 base, with 8 bases left in between. The germline gives CDR1 GTSNPN, CDR2 SVGIG (reference sequence). Written as DNA, the CDR3 is TGTGCCTACAGGGAATCTGGAAACACCATATATTTT. It codes for CAYRESGNTIYF.

On this clone: Other DNA sequences from this sample encode an identical CDR3 as well. The J gene is TRBJ2-7, the V gene TRBV6-5; TRBD1 matches at 8 bases. Losses at the gene ends were 6 bases for V and 3 bases for J; bases not matched to a gene: 4. The CDR3 covers 13 residues. Germline lookup yields CDR1 MNHEY and CDR2 SVGAGI. CDR3 DNA: TGTGCCAGCAGCGGACAGGGTCTCTACGAGCAGTACTTC. This translates into CASSGQGLYEQYF.

The genes are TRBV5-1 and TRBJ2-1; perhaps TRBD2 as D (5 bases). This CDR3 spans 15 amino acids. V was cut by 0 bases and J by 1 base, with 8 bases left in between. The germline gives CDR1 SGHRS, CDR2 YFSETQ. CDR3 in amino acids: CASSLVSVSYNEQFF. The CDR3 nucleotides are TGCGCCAGCAGCTTGGTTAGCGTTTCCTACAATGAGCAGTTCTTC.